The entry below gives a single TCR beta chain sequence along with its context. The antigen remains undetermined. The data originate from a study of cytomegalovirus exposure and HLA in healthy donors. Whole-study findings and limits: Rare TCR sequences predominated, though certain public TCRs were found in many donors.

Healthy individuals who donated bone marrow served as the donors. This CDR3 contains 19 residues. The ends were cut back, 2 bases at V and 7 bases at J, with 24 bases in the middle. Germline V lookup: CDR1 LGHNA, CDR2 YSLEER. Researchers ran the PCR with 60 Vbeta and 13 Jbeta primers. Some clones are missing from TCRdb's copy, which holds only in-frame ones; the method was immunoSEQ multiplex PCR. In the table there are approximately 92,000 clones, over 70% of which are singletons. The chain is built from TRBV4-3 and TRBJ1-6; possibly TRBD1 for D (5 bases). This TCR derives from a man in his fifties in good health and CMV-seropositive. Sequencing was done on a sample of PBMCs. The CDR3 loop is CASSQFLNAAPGGNSPLHF. The CDR3 DNA follows: TGCGCCAGCAGCCAATTCCTAAACGCGGCCCCTGGGGGGAATTCACCCCTCCACTTT.